The next 29 T cell receptor beta chains were all read from a single sample in a study of T cell clonality in common variable immunodeficiency. TCRdb's table, derived via immunoSEQ multiplex PCR, lists solely in-frame clones and lacks some. The sample counts 57,000 or so clones, none seen once; the ten largest own over 1.5%. The sequenced material came from peripheral blood mononuclear cells. These receptors were obtained from a person aged 18 to 75 in good health.

This clone was seen repeatedly, ten times or more. The read ends 3 residues shy of where the CDR3 ends; the end is completed using the germline J gene. This chain links TRBV4-1 with TRBJ2-3; D is unclear. Per germline, CDR1 MGHRA and CDR2 YSYEKL. The length of the CDR3 is 11 residues. V lost 2 bases and J lost 8, with 5 bases in between. This chain's CDR3 is CASSQKGTQYF. The sequenced CDR3 bases are TGCGCCAGCAGCCAAAAAGGTACG.

In its sample, this clone was seen many times. The read ends 3 residues shy of where the CDR3 ends; the end is completed using the germline J gene. The chain links TRBV29-1 to TRBJ1-5; D not certain. The germline V and J ends were trimmed by 7 bases and 2 bases, with 15 bases remaining between them. The CDR3 consists of 14 residues. In germline, CDR1 is SQVTM, CDR2 ANQGSEA. The CDR3 loop is CSAAGGVGNQPQHF. The sequenced part of the CDR3 DNA is TGCAGCGCCGCTGGCGGGGTGGGCAATCAGCCC.

This clone came up many times. With the read ending 3 residues before the CDR3 end, the germline J gene is used to fill in that end. V gene TRBV7-9 combines with J gene TRBJ1-4, with D unresolved. Trimming took off 0 bases at V and 0 bases at J, with 5 bases between the two ends. The CDR3 covers 15 residues. Germline CDR1 is SEHNR and CDR2 is FQNEAQ (reference sequence). The CDR3 protein is CASSLARATNEKLFF. The DNA read from the CDR3 is TGTGCCAGCAGCTTAGCGCGAGCAACTAATGAAAAA.

Ten or more counts support this clone. The read ends 3 residues early relative to the CDR3; the germline J gene fills the gap. The J gene is TRBJ2-2, the V gene TRBV19; 8 bases are a match to TRBD1. The CDR3 loop spans 16 amino acids. The V gene end was trimmed by 5 bases and the J gene end by 3 bases; junction bases not matched to a gene: 8. Germline V gene sequence: CDR1 LNHDA, CDR2 SQIVND (reference sequence). CDR3 in amino acids: CASSQDRGRYTGELFF. The DNA read from the CDR3 is TGTGCCAGTAGTCAAGACAGGGGTCGTTACACCGGGGAG.

About this clone: The read comes to an end 3 residues before the CDR3 does, leaving the germline J gene to fill in the end. The chain carries TRBV2 and TRBJ2-3, with D unclear. The germline gives CDR1 SNHLY, CDR2 FYNNEI. Trimming removed 1 base at V and 0 bases at J, with 8 bases between. The CDR3 is 15 amino acids. The covered CDR3 bases are TGTGCCAGCAGTGAAGGCGTAGCTAGCACAGATACG. Encoded protein: CASSEGVASTDT. The entire CDR3 protein is CASSEGVASTDTQYF.

This clone occurred many times. The read ends 3 residues early relative to the CDR3; the germline J gene fills the gap. V usage is TRBV3-1 (or the pseudogene TRBV3-2) and J usage is TRBJ2-2, with D unresolved. CDR1 is LGHDT, CDR2 YNNKEL, per germline (reference sequence). The CDR3 extends over 13 amino acids. V lost 4 bases to trimming and J lost 6 bases, with 9 bases between them. CDR3: CASSLQLAGELFF. The CDR3 DNA, read in part, is TGTGCCAGCAGCCTACAGTTAGCCGGGGAG.

This clone was detected ten times or more. The read finishes 3 residues shy of the CDR3 end, and the germline J gene is used to complete it. The chain joins TRBV29-1 to TRBJ2-1, with 11 bases that match TRBD1. V lost 7 bases, J lost 6 bases, and 8 bases stayed unmatched. The CDR3 is made up of 14 amino acids. Germline CDR1 and CDR2: SQVTM and ANQGSEA. The CDR3 bases that were read are TGCAGCGCCGAACGGGGGACAGGGGGCAATGAG. Its protein product is CSAERGTGGNE. The whole CDR3 protein reads CSAERGTGGNEQFF.

This clone has at least ten counts. The read ends 3 residues early relative to the CDR3; the germline J gene fills the gap. V and J are TRBV28 and TRBJ2-7; 7 bases match TRBD1. CDR3 length equals 14 residues. From germline, CDR1 is MDHEN and CDR2 SYDVKM. Trimming took 7 bases from V and 3 from J; bases not matched to a gene: 9. The sequenced part of the CDR3 DNA is TGTGCCAGCAACCGGGACAGACCCCTCTACGAG. Protein: CASNRDRPLYE. Given in full, the CDR3 is CASNRDRPLYEQYF.

This clone was counted many times. The read halts 3 residues ahead of the CDR3 end, with the missing end drawn from the germline J gene. The J gene is TRBJ2-3, the V gene TRBV7-2; D is perhaps TRBD2 (7 bases). The germline CDR1 and CDR2 sequences are SGHTA and FQGNSA. V lost 4 bases, J lost 7 bases, and 18 bases lay in between. This CDR3 is 15 amino acids long. The CDR3 loop is CASSSPGGLDHTQYF. The CDR3 DNA, read in part, is TGTGCCAGCAGCTCCCCCGGGGGGCTAGATCATACG.

A word on this clone: Read coverage stops 3 residues before the CDR3 terminus; the germline J gene supplies the remainder. The genes are TRBV11-2 and TRBJ2-7, with D perhaps TRBD1 (5 bases). The CDR3 has 12 residues. The V end was cut by 7 bases, the J end by 6 bases, with 13 bases between. Germline CDR1 reads SGHAT; CDR2 reads FQNNGV. CDR3 loop: CASNTQGLEQYF. Incomplete CDR3 DNA: TGTGCCAGCAACACGCAGGGTCTCGAG.

This clone was counted many times. The CDR3 loop is CASSPEPAGTYEQYF. The CDR3 bases that were read are TGTGCCAGCAGCCCAGAGCCGGCAGGTACCTACGAG. The genes are TRBV7-6 and TRBJ2-7; no definite D call. The read comes to an end 3 residues before the CDR3 does, leaving the germline J gene to fill in the end. The V and J ends lost 5 bases and 2 bases respectively, with 16 bases between them. The germline V gene has CDR1 SGHVS and CDR2 FNYEAQ. The length of the CDR3 is 15 residues.

This clone was recorded many times. The read comes to an end 3 residues before the CDR3 does, leaving the germline J gene to fill in the end. V and J are TRBV6-1 and TRBJ1-1; 10 bases line up with TRBD1. CDR1 MNHNS and CDR2 SASEGT come from the germline V gene. With 4 bases clipped from V and 3 bases from J, the junction kept 2 bases outside the gene matches. This CDR3 has 14 residues. The CDR3 protein is CASSGDRGDTEAFF. CDR3 DNA (partial): TGTGCCAGCAGTGGGGACAGGGGAGACACTGAA.

Within the sample, this clone is medium-sized. Sequencing ends 3 residues short of the CDR3 end; the germline J gene provides the rest. V is TRBV3-1 (or the pseudogene TRBV3-2) and J is TRBJ2-7; 7 bases align to TRBD1. The ends lost 0 bases at V and 2 bases at J; junction bases unmatched: 7. This CDR3 is 16 amino acids long. Germline assignment: CDR1 LGHDT and CDR2 YNNKEL (reference sequence). The CDR3 sequence is CASSQDRGQGTYEQYF. Partial CDR3 DNA: TGTGCCAGCAGCCAAGATAGGGGGCAGGGAACCTACGAG.

This clone was seen at least ten times. The read ends 3 residues early relative to the CDR3; the germline J gene fills the gap. The chain combines TRBV4-1 with TRBJ2-3; TRBD2 agrees at 9 bases. CDR3 length: 17 amino acids. Looked up from germline, CDR1 is MGHRA and CDR2 is YSYEKL. The J segment lost 5 bases and the V segment lost 3 bases, leaving 12 bases of the junction unmatched. CDR3 sequence: CASSHLYSGSGVDTQYF. The part of the CDR3 DNA that was read is TGCGCCAGCAGCCACCTTTATAGCGGGAGTGGTGTAGATACG.

In its sample, this clone was seen many times. The read ends 3 residues shy of where the CDR3 ends; the end is completed using the germline J gene. The chain combines TRBV5-4 with TRBJ2-2; 7 bases are shared with TRBD1. Trimming removed 4 bases from V and 4 bases from J; junction bases left unmatched: 4. The CDR3 is made up of 14 amino acids. CDR1 and CDR2 (germline): SGHNT, YYREEE (reference sequence). CDR3 DNA (partial): TGTGCCAGCAGCCAAGGGGGCCCCACCGGGGAG. It specifies CASSQGGPTGE. The full-length CDR3 reads as CASSQGGPTGELFF.

This clone appeared many times. Read coverage stops 3 residues before the CDR3 terminus; the germline J gene supplies the remainder. The chain employs TRBV28 and TRBJ1-1; D is possibly TRBD1 (5 bases). Germline-derived CDR1 and CDR2 are MDHEN and SYDVKM. This CDR3 has 13 amino acids. The germline V and J ends were trimmed by 3 bases and 4 bases, with 9 bases remaining between them. The CDR3 DNA, read in part, is TGTGCCAGCAGTTTTTTCGGGGGCACTGAA. Protein product: CASSFFGGTE. The entire CDR3 is CASSFFGGTEAFF. Using reference TRBV28 and TRBJ1-1 for the parts outside the CDR3, the full variable domain is DVKVTQSSRYLVKRTGEKVFLECVQDMDHENMFWYRQDPGLGLRLIYFSYDVKMKEKGDIPEGYSVSREKKERFSLILESASTNQTSMYLCASSFFGGTEAFFGQGTRLTVV.

This clone was seen at least ten times. The CDR3 end is not reached by the read, which stops 3 residues before it; the germline J gene fills it in. The chain combines TRBV29-1 with TRBJ1-1; 10 nucleotides align to TRBD1. The CDR3 has 12 amino acids. The germline CDR1 and CDR2 sequences are SQVTM and ANQGSEA. Trimming at V came to 6 bases and at J to 6 bases, leaving 4 bases not matched to a gene. The sequenced CDR3 bases are TGCAGCGTAAGACAGGGGGCGGCTGAA. Encoded protein: CSVRQGAAE. The whole CDR3 reads CSVRQGAAEAFF.

This clone came up many times. The read is 3 residues too short to cover the CDR3 end, so that end is filled in from the germline J gene. V is TRBV19 and J is TRBJ1-5, with 8 bases aligning to TRBD1. The CDR3 is made up of 16 amino acids. Germline V gene sequence: CDR1 LNHDA, CDR2 SQIVND (reference sequence). J was trimmed by 0 bases and V by 1 base; bases with no gene match: 2. Incomplete CDR3 DNA: TGTGCCAGTAGTATAGTTACAGGGGGTAGCAATCAGCCC. It yields the protein CASSIVTGGSNQP. From start to end, the CDR3 is CASSIVTGGSNQPQHF.

This clone was recorded many times. From the germline J gene comes the end of the CDR3, since the read stops 3 residues before it. The V gene is TRBV28, the J gene TRBJ1-2, with 11 bases fitting TRBD1. CDR1 is MDHEN, CDR2 SYDVKM, per germline. Losses at the gene ends were 10 bases for V and 4 bases for J; bases not matched to a gene: 17. The CDR3 is made up of 17 amino acids. CDR3 amino acids: CATLIPSGTGGSYGYTF. The CDR3 bases that were read are TGTGCCACACTAATCCCCTCCGGGACAGGGGGGAGCTATGGC.

This clone was counted ten times or more. The read terminates 3 residues before the CDR3 end, so the remaining end is supplied by the germline J gene. The chain recombines TRBV5-6 with TRBJ2-1; 10 positions agree with TRBD1. Germline V lookup: CDR1 SGHDT, CDR2 YYEEEE. CDR3 length: 15 residues. The trim removed 4 bases at V and 9 bases at J, leaving 10 bases unmatched. CDR3 DNA (partial): TGTGCCAGCAGCGGAACCGGGACAGGGGTCGGTGAG. It translates to CASSGTGTGVGE. The CDR3, in full, reads CASSGTGTGVGEQFF.

Many counts were recorded for this clone. The CDR3 end lies 3 residues beyond the end of the read and is filled in from the germline J gene. The rearrangement uses TRBV5-5 and TRBJ1-4; D is possibly TRBD1 (6 bases). The V end was cut by 1 base, the J end by 8 bases, with 12 bases between. Germline CDR1 reads SGHKS; CDR2 reads YYEKEE (reference sequence). This CDR3 has 14 amino acids. CDR3 bases read: TGTGCCAGCAGCTTGACAGGGTCCGTAGAAAAA. It translates to CASSLTGSVEK. In full, the CDR3 reads CASSLTGSVEKLFF.

This clone was found many times. The sequenced fragment ends 3 residues before the CDR3 boundary, so the rest is inferred from the germline J gene. The chain combines TRBV6-2 or TRBV6-3 with TRBJ2-1, with D tentatively TRBD1 (5 bases). Germline CDR1 is MNHEY and CDR2 is SVGEGT. The V end was cut by 6 bases, the J end by 9 bases, with 12 bases between. The CDR3 has 12 amino acids. CDR3 loop: CASRDNQLEQFF. The CDR3 DNA, read in part, is TGTGCCAGCAGGGACAACCAACTTGAG.

This clone appeared many times. The covered CDR3 bases are TGTGCCAGCAGAGGGGCTAGCGGGTCCTACGAG. Residues: CASRGASGSYE. The full CDR3 protein is CASRGASGSYEQYF. The chain employs TRBV6-2 or TRBV6-3 and TRBJ2-7; the match to TRBD2 covers 8 bases. The read is 3 residues too short to cover the CDR3 end, so that end is filled in from the germline J gene. The V segment lost 6 bases and the J segment 1 base; nucleotides outside the gene matches: 5. CDR1 is MNHEY, CDR2 SVGEGT, per germline. This CDR3 comprises 14 residues.

This clone was recorded at least ten times. The CDR3 end falls 3 residues outside the read, so it is completed with the germline J gene. This chain joins TRBV7-9 and TRBJ2-1; 8 bases align to TRBD2. Germline V CDR1 and CDR2: SEHNR, FQNEAQ (reference sequence). The length of the CDR3 is 15 residues. V trimming: 4 bases; J trimming: 6 bases; junction bases outside the gene matches: 8. This chain's CDR3 is CASSSLGLAGNEQFF. The sequenced part of the CDR3 DNA is TGTGCCAGCAGCTCCCTTGGACTAGCCGGCAATGAG.

This clone appeared many times. The CDR3 goes on 3 residues after the read ends, and that part is filled in from the germline J gene. This chain joins TRBV7-6 and TRBJ2-1, with D possibly TRBD1 on 6 matching bases. This CDR3 is 15 amino acids long. Trimming removed 1 base from V and 7 bases from J, with 14 bases in between. The germline CDR1 and CDR2 sequences are SGHVS and FNYEAQ. The CDR3 DNA, read in part, is TGTGCCAGCAGCTTAGGGGTGACAGGTTCGAATGAG. Its translation is CASSLGVTGSNE. The full-length CDR3 reads as CASSLGVTGSNEQFF.

The sample holds many counts of this clone. The CDR3 protein is CASSPLGGSYEQYF. CDR3 DNA, as far as it was read: TGTGCCAGCAGCCCTTTAGGGGGCTCCTACGAG. The gene calls are TRBV14 and TRBJ2-7; tentative D call: TRBD1 (6 bases). The DNA ends 3 residues before the CDR3 does, and the rest of the CDR3 is filled in from the germline J gene. The CDR3 is made up of 14 amino acids. In germline, CDR1 is SGHDN, CDR2 FVKESK. V dropped 4 bases and J dropped 0 bases, with 10 bases sitting between them.

This clone was seen repeatedly, ten times or more. The DNA ends 3 residues before the CDR3 does, and the rest of the CDR3 is filled in from the germline J gene. The rearrangement joins TRBV5-1 to TRBJ2-1; D is perhaps TRBD2 (7 bases). Trimming left V 4 bases short and J 4 bases short, with 15 bases between. The CDR3 is made up of 15 amino acids. Germline CDR1 is SGHRS and CDR2 is YFSETQ. Partial CDR3 DNA: TGCGCCAGCAGCGCCCGGGGGGCCACGTACAATGAG. Amino acid sequence: CASSARGATYNE. The whole CDR3 is CASSARGATYNEQFF.

Many counts were recorded for this clone. The read gets to within 3 residues of the CDR3 end, and the germline J gene fills in the rest. The chain carries TRBV5-1 and TRBJ2-4; 12 nucleotides align to TRBD2. The CDR3 totals 21 residues. V trimming: 3 bases; J trimming: 1 base; junction bases outside the gene matches: 17. Germline CDR1 is SGHRS and CDR2 is YFSETQ. The CDR3 loop reads CASSSLTNLAGGLRAKNIQYF. The CDR3 DNA, read in part, is TGCGCCAGCAGCTCACTGACTAACCTAGCGGGAGGGCTTAGGGCCAAAAACATT.

At least ten counts were recorded for this clone. The read falls 3 residues short of the CDR3 end, and the missing part is taken from the germline J gene. The chain carries TRBV20-1 and TRBJ2-2; 14 bases are shared with TRBD2. This CDR3 has 18 amino acids. From germline, CDR1 is DFQATT and CDR2 SNEGSKA (reference sequence). V lost 3 bases to trimming and J lost 1 base; unmatched junction nucleotides: 7. The covered CDR3 bases are TGCAGTGCTAGCCCCAGGACTAGCGGGAGGTGGAACACCGGGGAG. This sequence encodes CSASPRTSGRWNTGE. The CDR3 in full is CSASPRTSGRWNTGELFF.